This T cell receptor (beta chain) was sequenced for a study of a mutant IDH1 vaccine in newly diagnosed glioma. Study observations and caveats: Most patients, around 94%, showed vaccine-induced immune responses.

The table lists this clone with a few counts. The antigen remains unidentified. Method: immunoSEQ multiplex PCR; TCRdb's copy keeps in-frame clones and lacks some. The sample has about 68,000 clones; 79% are singletons. V was pared by 5 bases and J by 6 bases, with 13 bases between. The CDR3 runs to 13 residues. The V gene's germline CDR1 is LNHDA and CDR2 SQIVND (reference sequence). Time point of the sample: baseline, week 1 (first vaccination visit). Treatment in this sample: pre-vaccination baseline after standard-of-care therapy. This chain joins TRBV19 and TRBJ1-2; a possible D gene is TRBD1 (5 bases). The specimen was PBMCs, collected from a glioma patient treated with radiotherapy, temozolomide or both. The sequence came from a middle-aged man with glioma. The CDR3, as DNA: TGTGCCAGTAGTCCTACCGGGACGGATGGCTACACCTTC. Protein: CASSPTGTDGYTF.